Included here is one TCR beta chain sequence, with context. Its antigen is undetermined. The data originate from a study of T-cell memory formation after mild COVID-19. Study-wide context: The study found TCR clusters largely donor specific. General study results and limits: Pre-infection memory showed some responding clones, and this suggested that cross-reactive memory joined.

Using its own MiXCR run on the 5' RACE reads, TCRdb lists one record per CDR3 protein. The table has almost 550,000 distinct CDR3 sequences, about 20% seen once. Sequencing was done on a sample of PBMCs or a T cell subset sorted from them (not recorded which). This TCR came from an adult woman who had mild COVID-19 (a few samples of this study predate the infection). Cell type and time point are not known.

CDR3 coding DNA: TGTGCCAGCAGGGCCGTCGGGGAGCTGTTTTTT. It is translated as CASRAVGELFF. The chain has TRBV3-1 and TRBJ2-2; no clear D gene. Germline CDR1 and CDR2: LGHDT and YNNKEL (reference sequence). Trimming cost V 6 bases and J 7 bases, with 6 bases left between them. The CDR3 spans 11 residues.